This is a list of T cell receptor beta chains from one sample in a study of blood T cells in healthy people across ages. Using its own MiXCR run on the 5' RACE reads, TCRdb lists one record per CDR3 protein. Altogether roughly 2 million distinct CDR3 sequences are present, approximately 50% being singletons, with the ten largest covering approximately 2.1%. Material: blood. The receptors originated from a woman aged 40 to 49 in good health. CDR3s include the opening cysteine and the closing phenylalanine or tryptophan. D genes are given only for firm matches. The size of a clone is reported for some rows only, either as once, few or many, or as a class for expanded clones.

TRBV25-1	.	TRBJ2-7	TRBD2	TGTGCCAGCAGTGAGCGGACTAGCGGGAGCTCCTACGAGCAGTACTTC	CASSERTSGSSYEQYF
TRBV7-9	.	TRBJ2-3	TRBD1	TGTGCCAGCAGCTTCCGGCAGGGGGTGACCACAGATACGCAGTATTTT	CASSFRQGVTTDTQYF
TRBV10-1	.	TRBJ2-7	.	TGCGCCAGCACGGGTCTAACAGGGCTCCCAGCCTACGAGCAGTACTTC	CASTGLTGLPAYEQYF
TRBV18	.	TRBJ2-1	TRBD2	TGTGCCAGCTCCTCCCTATCTAGCGGGGGCCTCAATGAGCAGTTCTTC	CASSSLSSGGLNEQFF
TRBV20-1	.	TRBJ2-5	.	TGCAGTGCGACGACTATTCCCCCTTACAATGAGCAGTACTTC	CSATTIPPYNEQYF
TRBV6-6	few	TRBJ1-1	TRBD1	TGTGCCAGCATTGGACGGACAGGGGGGAACACTGAGGCTTTCTTT	CASIGRTGGNTEAFF
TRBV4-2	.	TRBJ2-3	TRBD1	TGTGCCAGCAGCCAAGAAGGACAGGGTGAGGCAGATACGCAGTATTTT	CASSQEGQGEADTQYF
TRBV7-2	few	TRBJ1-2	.	TGTGCCAGCAGCTCTGCACTTGCTGGGGGCTACACCTTC	CASSSALAGGYTF
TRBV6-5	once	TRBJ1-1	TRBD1	TGTGCCAGCAGCTCGGACAGGGAAGGGGACACTGAAGCTTTCTTT	CASSSDREGDTEAFF
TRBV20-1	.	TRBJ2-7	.	TGCAGTGCTAGAGATCCGGGCCGGGACACCGCCTCCTACGAGCAGTACTTC	CSARDPGRDTASYEQYF
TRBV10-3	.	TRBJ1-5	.	TGTGCCATCAGTGAGTCGACTCAGCCCCAGCATTTT	CAISESTQPQHF
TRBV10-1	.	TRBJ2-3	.	TGCGCCAGCAGTGACAACAGAGATACGCAGTATTTT	CASSDNRDTQYF
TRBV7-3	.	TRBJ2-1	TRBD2	TGTGCCAGCAGCTCCACGGGGGGGCTCGACAATGAGCAGTTCTTC	CASSSTGGLDNEQFF
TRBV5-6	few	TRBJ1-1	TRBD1	TGTGCCAGCAGACAGACAGGGCTCACTGAAGCTTTCTTT	CASRQTGLTEAFF
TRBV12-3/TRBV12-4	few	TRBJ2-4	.	TGTGCCAGCTCCCTCTCAGGGGAGGGCATTCAGTACTTC	CASSLSGEGIQYF
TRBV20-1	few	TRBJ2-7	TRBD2	TGCAGTGCTTGGCGGGGGACTACCTACGAGCAGTACTTC	CSAWRGTTYEQYF
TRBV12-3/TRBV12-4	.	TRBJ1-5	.	TGTGCCAGCAGTGGGGGGGGTGATAGCAATCAGCCCCAGCATTTT	CASSGGGDSNQPQHF
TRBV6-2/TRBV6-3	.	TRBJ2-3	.	TGTGCCAGCAGTTCATACGTGATCACAGATACGCAGTATTTT	CASSSYVITDTQYF
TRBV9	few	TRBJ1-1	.	TGTGCCAGCAGCGTAGGACCGATGAACACTGAAGCTTTCTTT	CASSVGPMNTEAFF
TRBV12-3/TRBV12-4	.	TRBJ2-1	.	TGTGCCAGCAGTTTTGTTAGTTTAGGTGAGCAGTTCTTC	CASSFVSLGEQFF
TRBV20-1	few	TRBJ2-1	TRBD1	TGCAGTGCTAGCCAGCCGGGACAGGGGCCCAACAATGAGCAGTTCTTC	CSASQPGQGPNNEQFF
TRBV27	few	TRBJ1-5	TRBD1	TGTGCCAGCAGTTCGGACAGGGGGTATCAGCCCCAGCATTTT	CASSSDRGYQPQHF
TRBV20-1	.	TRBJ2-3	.	TGCAGTGCGATCGATGGGAGTATCCTCGTCACAGATACGCAGTATTTT	CSAIDGSILVTDTQYF
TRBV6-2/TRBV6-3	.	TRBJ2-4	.	TGTGCCAGCAATTTCGGCGGGATGAAAAACATTCAGTACTTC	CASNFGGMKNIQYF
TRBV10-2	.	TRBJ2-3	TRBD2	TGCGCCAGCAGTGTCCCCCCGTGGGCAGCGGGGGTGGAGCAGTATTTT	CASSVPPWAAGVEQYF
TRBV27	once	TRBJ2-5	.	TGTGCCAGCAGACCCTCGGGATCACGGACAGAGACCCAGTACTTC	CASRPSGSRTETQYF
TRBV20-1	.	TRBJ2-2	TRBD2	TGCAGTGCTAGAGATTCGCGGGGGGGGGACACCGGGGAGCTGTTTTTT	CSARDSRGGDTGELFF
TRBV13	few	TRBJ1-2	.	TGTGCCAGCAGCCCGCAAAGAGGGGTTTACTATGGCTACACCTTC	CASSPQRGVYYGYTF
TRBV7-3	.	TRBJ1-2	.	TGTGCCAGCAGCTTAACCTTCTCAGCAATTAACTATGGCTACACCTTC	CASSLTFSAINYGYTF